The 19 T cell receptor beta chains reported below all come from one sample, sequenced in a study of regulatory T cells in long-lasting Graves disease. Investigators prepared the TCR beta libraries by applying iRepertoire HTBI primers and Arm-PCR of CDR3 regions. TCRdb re-derived calls from the multiplex PCR reads in MiXCR, one entry per CDR3 protein. The table shows more than 400,000 distinct CDR3 sequences, with approximately 16% occurring only once. Sample time point: newly diagnosed GD, antithyroid drugs for less than 3 months. TCR sequences were obtained from RNA taken from PBMCs. This same sample was also taken into another study, of T cells in Graves' hyperthyroidism and ophthalmopathy.

Sample: peripheral blood mononuclear cells (PBMCs), taken at new diagnosis, from a patient treated with antithyroid drugs. These receptors all stem from a woman in her 30s with Graves disease.

At least ten counts were recorded for this clonotype. The chain links TRBV6-5 to TRBJ2-1; either TRBD1 or TRBD2 may supply D (5 bases each). Germline V lookup: CDR1 MNHEY, CDR2 SVGAGI. The CDR3 has 15 residues. Trimming cost V 2 bases and J 2 bases, with 10 bases left between them. CDR3 loop: CASSYVGETYNEQFF. The CDR3, as DNA: TGTGCCAGCAGTTACGTGGGGGAGACCTACAATGAGCAGTTCTTC.

Many counts were recorded for this clonotype. The chain couples TRBV7-9 to TRBJ2-1, with 9 positions matching TRBD2. Germline CDR1 is SEHNR and CDR2 is FQNEAQ (reference sequence). Trimming at V came to 2 bases and at J to 7 bases, leaving 0 bases not matched to a gene. This CDR3 has 13 residues. CDR3 loop: CASSLLAGNEQFF. The CDR3 nucleotides read TGTGCCAGCAGCTTACTAGCGGGAAATGAGCAGTTCTTC.

Comment on this clonotype: This clone may be a read error of a much larger clone one base away. The chain links TRBV4-3 to TRBJ2-1; D is ambiguous. The CDR3 sequence is 12 residues long. CDR1 and CDR2 (germline): LGHNA, YSLEER. Trimming cost V 2 bases and J 10 bases, with 9 bases left between them. This CDR3 reads CASSQTGEEQFF. Written as DNA, the CDR3 is TGCGCCAGCAGCCAAACTGGGGAAGAGCAGTTCTTC.

This clonotype has a count of ten or more. V usage is TRBV18 and J usage is TRBJ1-2, with D maybe TRBD1 (5 bases). In germline, CDR1 is KGHSH, CDR2 LQKENI. This CDR3 has 15 amino acids. Trimming pared 2 bases from V and 0 bases from J, leaving 10 bases between. The CDR3 bases are TGTGCCAGCTCACCAAAAGACAGAACTAACTATGGCTACACCTTC. Translating gives CASSPKDRTNYGYTF.

The chain carries TRBV20-1 and TRBJ2-1; 7 bases are a match to TRBD1. This CDR3 contains 15 residues. Germline V gene lookup returns CDR1 DFQATT and CDR2 SNEGSKA (reference sequence). After removal of 1 base from V and 0 bases from J, the junction contained 3 bases not matched to a gene. CDR3 in DNA: TGCAGTGCTAGAGGAAACAGGGGCTCCTACAATGAGCAGTTCTTC. Protein sequence: CSARGNRGSYNEQFF.

At least ten counts were recorded for this clonotype. This chain connects TRBV12-3 or TRBV12-4 to TRBJ2-7; the D gene is possibly TRBD1 (6 bases). This CDR3 contains 15 residues. V lost 1 base, J lost 3 bases, and 13 bases lay in between. The CDR3 DNA reads TGTGCCAGCAGTTTAGGCTTGGGACACCGCTACGAGCAGTACTTC. Its translation is CASSLGLGHRYEQYF.

This clonotype was seen many times. The chain couples TRBV19 to TRBJ2-7; 8 bases are shared with TRBD1. The CDR3 covers 14 residues. The trim removed 7 bases at V and 6 bases at J, leaving 11 bases unmatched. Germline V lookup: CDR1 LNHDA, CDR2 SQIVND (reference sequence). The CDR3 sequence is CASTGTGLSGEQYF. The CDR3 DNA is TGTGCCAGTACCGGGACAGGACTTTCTGGCGAGCAGTACTTC. The variable domain in full, completed from reference TRBV19 and TRBJ2-7, reads DGGITQSPKYLFRKEGQNVTLSCEQNLNHDAMYWYRQDPGQGLRLIYYSQIVNDFQKGDIAEGYSVSREKKESFPLTVTSAQKNPTAFYLCASTGTGLSGEQYFGPGTRLTVT.

This clonotype appeared many times. The chain joins TRBV12-3 or TRBV12-4 to TRBJ2-5; D ambiguous. V dropped 0 bases and J dropped 5 bases, with 10 bases sitting between them. This CDR3 region has 14 residues. CDR3 region: CASSLAPNGETQYF. The CDR3 region has the DNA TGTGCCAGCAGTTTAGCGCCGAACGGGGAGACCCAGTACTTC.

This clonotype occurred many times. The V gene is TRBV12-3 or TRBV12-4, the J gene TRBJ1-5, with 8 bases matching TRBD1. V shed 5 bases and J 6 bases; nucleotides not matched to a gene: 12. The CDR3 runs to 16 residues. This CDR3 is CASSPGPQGAGQPQHF. DNA for the CDR3: TGTGCCAGCAGTCCCGGACCCCAGGGGGCGGGTCAGCCCCAGCATTTT.

CDR3 coding DNA: TGTGCCAGCTCACCATTTTTCAAAGCGGGACCTATGAACACTGAAGCTTTCTTT. Protein product: CASSPFFKAGPMNTEAFF. The V and J genes are TRBV18 and TRBJ1-1; TRBD1 is a possible D gene (5 bases). Trimming pared 2 bases from V and 0 bases from J, leaving 19 bases between. Germline V gene data show CDR1 as KGHSH and CDR2 as LQKENI. The CDR3 extends over 18 amino acids.

This clonotype showed up many times. This CDR3 is CASRQGSYEQYF. CDR3 sequence (DNA): TGTGCCAGCAGGCAGGGGTCGTACGAGCAGTACTTC. The rearrangement links TRBV28 to TRBJ2-7, with a possible D match to TRBD1 (6 bases). Trimming pared 6 bases from V and 4 bases from J, leaving 10 bases between. The CDR3 sequence is 12 residues long. In germline, CDR1 is MDHEN, CDR2 SYDVKM. The full variable domain, its missing parts supplied by reference TRBV28 and TRBJ2-7, is DVKVTQSSRYLVKRTGEKVFLECVQDMDHENMFWYRQDPGLGLRLIYFSYDVKMKEKGDIPEGYSVSREKKERFSLILESASTNQTSMYLCASRQGSYEQYFGPGTRLTVT.

In its sample, this clonotype was seen many times. The chain is built from TRBV30 and TRBJ2-3; 12 bases are a match to TRBD2. V lost 0 bases, J lost 2 bases, and 3 bases stayed unmatched. The V gene's germline CDR1 is GTSNPN and CDR2 SVGIG (reference sequence). CDR3 length: 16 amino acids. CDR3 nucleotide sequence: TGTGCCTGGAGTGTAGGACTAGCGGGGCTCACAGATACGCAGTATTTT. Translation gives CAWSVGLAGLTDTQYF.

There are many counts of this clonotype. The rearrangement links TRBV5-8 to TRBJ2-5, with no clear D. This CDR3 contains 13 residues. V shed 1 base and J shed 2 bases, with 6 bases lying between them. Germline lookup yields CDR1 SGHTS and CDR2 YDEGEE. The CDR3 sequence: CASSLNIQETQYF. The CDR3 DNA is TGTGCCAGCAGCTTGAACATTCAAGAGACCCAGTACTTC.

The sample holds many counts of this clonotype. The chain is built from TRBV2 and TRBJ1-5; D is unresolved. V was pared by 5 bases and J by 4 bases, with 15 bases between. CDR3 length: 15 amino acids. The V gene's germline CDR1 is SNHLY and CDR2 FYNNEI. In DNA form, the CDR3 reads TGTGCCAGCAGTCGCTCGGGTGGTGGGAATCAGCCCCAGCATTTT. Residues: CASSRSGGGNQPQHF.

This clonotype was seen more than once but under ten times. The J gene is TRBJ2-7, the V gene TRBV3-1; tentative D call: TRBD1 (5 bases). V dropped 0 bases and J dropped 1 base, with 22 bases sitting between them. The CDR3 totals 19 residues. Germline assignment: CDR1 LGHDT and CDR2 YNNKEL (reference sequence). The CDR3 region has the DNA TGTGCCAGCAGCCAAGAAGGACATCGAGTAAACGGCCGATCCTACGAGCAGTACTTC. Its translation is CASSQEGHRVNGRSYEQYF.

This clonotype showed up many times. This chain connects TRBV6-1 to TRBJ2-7; 9 bases align to TRBD2. Germline V lookup: CDR1 MNHNS, CDR2 SASEGT. The CDR3 covers 15 residues. Trimming at V came to 9 bases and at J to 3 bases, leaving 12 bases not matched to a gene. CDR3 bases: TGTGCCAGTAAAGAAGGGACTAGCAGAGTCTACGAGCAGTACTTC. Translated: CASKEGTSRVYEQYF.

This clonotype has at least ten counts. This chain connects TRBV7-2 to TRBJ2-3; 14 positions match TRBD2. Trimming took 6 bases from V and 6 from J; bases not matched to a gene: 11. Germline CDR1 SGHTA, CDR2 FQGNSA. The CDR3 runs to 17 residues. CDR3 in DNA: TGTGCCAGCAGACTCGGGACTAGCGGGAGCGGGAGGGATACGCAGTATTTT. Translated, it gives CASRLGTSGSGRDTQYF.

This clonotype was recorded many times. This chain links TRBV27 with TRBJ2-1; TRBD1 might be the D (6 bases). The germline V gene has CDR1 MNHEY and CDR2 SMNVEV (reference sequence). This CDR3 has 14 amino acids. Deletions cut 4 bases from V and 7 bases from J, with 14 bases between. This CDR3 reads CASSWPGTSNEQFF. DNA of the CDR3: TGTGCCAGCAGTTGGCCCGGGACATCTAATGAGCAGTTCTTC.

This clonotype appeared many times. This rearrangement joins TRBV2 to TRBJ1-4, with a possible D match to TRBD1 (5 bases). V shed 8 bases and J shed 8 bases, with 18 bases lying between them. CDR3 length equals 14 residues. The germline gives CDR1 SNHLY, CDR2 FYNNEI. Here the CDR3 DNA reads TGTGCCAGCGCCCGTGGGGCAGGATGGGAAAAACTGTTTTTT. Protein product: CASARGAGWEKLFF.